This T cell receptor beta chain was identified in a study of control samples from healthy donors and cancer patients. V gave up 5 bases and J gave up 4 bases; unmatched junction bases: 10. The CDR3 sequence is 16 residues long. CDR1 and CDR2 from the germline V gene are MDHEN and SYDVKM. Clones were read by immunoSEQ multiplex PCR, and TCRdb kept only the in-frame ones, dropping some. This repertoire shows around 49,000 clones, more than 70% found once; its top ten account for roughly 1.4%. This TCR came from a man between 40 and 49 years old with colorectal cancer. The V gene is TRBV28, the J gene TRBJ1-2, with TRBD1 matching 10 bases. The sample taken for sequencing was PBMCs. The CDR3 protein is CASSLLSRTGGYGYTF. CDR3 sequence (DNA): TGTGCCAGCAGTCTACTATCTAGGACAGGGGGCTATGGCTACACCTTC.